This T cell receptor (beta chain) was documented in a study of cytomegalovirus exposure and HLA in healthy donors. Study-wide results and caveats: HLA restriction was apparent for most CMV-associated TCR beta chains in a later analysis.

The PCR employed 60 Vbeta primers together with 13 Jbeta primers. TCRdb keeps only in-frame clones here, not all; method: immunoSEQ multiplex PCR. Here the sample spans 150,000 to 250,000 clones, approximately 85% being singletons. This clone was detected a few times. No antigen is known for it. The identical CDR3 is also encoded by other nucleotide sequences in the sample. Germline CDR1 SGHRS, CDR2 YFSETQ. The CDR3 length is 14 residues. V lost 1 base and J lost 1; bases outside the gene matches: 0. The sequenced sample was PBMCs. The chain is built from TRBV5-1 and TRBJ2-7; 9 nucleotides line up with TRBD2. The sequence was obtained from a woman in her fifties or sixties in good health and CMV-seronegative. CDR3 nucleotide sequence: TGCGCCAGCAGCTTGACTAGCGGGTCCTACGAGCAGTACTTC. Protein sequence: CASSLTSGSYEQYF.